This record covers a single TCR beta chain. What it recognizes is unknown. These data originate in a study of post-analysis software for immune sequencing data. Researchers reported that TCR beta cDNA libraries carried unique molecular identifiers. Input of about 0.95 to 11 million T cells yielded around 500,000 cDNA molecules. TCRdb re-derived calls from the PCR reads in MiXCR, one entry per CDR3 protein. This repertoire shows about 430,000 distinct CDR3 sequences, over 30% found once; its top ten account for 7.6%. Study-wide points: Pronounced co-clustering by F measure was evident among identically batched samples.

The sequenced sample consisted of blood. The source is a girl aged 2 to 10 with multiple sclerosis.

CDR3 sequence reads: CASSLEGPSGDLGEQYF. For the CDR3, the DNA is TGTGCCAGCAGCTTAGAAGGCCCTAGCGGGGATTTGGGCGAGCAGTACTTC. This sequence joins TRBV7-6 and TRBJ2-5, with 9 bases identical to TRBD2. TRBJ2-7 matches the DNA end more closely, so the J call is doubtful. This CDR3 is 17 amino acids long. Germline V gives CDR1 SGHVS, CDR2 FNYEAQ.